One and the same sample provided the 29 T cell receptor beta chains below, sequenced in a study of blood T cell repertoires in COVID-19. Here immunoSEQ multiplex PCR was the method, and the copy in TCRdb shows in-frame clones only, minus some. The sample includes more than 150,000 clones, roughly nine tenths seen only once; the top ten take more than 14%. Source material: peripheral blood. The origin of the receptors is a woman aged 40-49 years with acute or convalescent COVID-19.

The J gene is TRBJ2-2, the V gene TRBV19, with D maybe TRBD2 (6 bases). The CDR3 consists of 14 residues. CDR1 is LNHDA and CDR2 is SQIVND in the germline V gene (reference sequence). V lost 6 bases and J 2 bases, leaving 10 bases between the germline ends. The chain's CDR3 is CASSTTRNTGELFF. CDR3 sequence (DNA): TGTGCCAGTAGCACGACTAGAAACACCGGGGAGCTGTTTTTT.

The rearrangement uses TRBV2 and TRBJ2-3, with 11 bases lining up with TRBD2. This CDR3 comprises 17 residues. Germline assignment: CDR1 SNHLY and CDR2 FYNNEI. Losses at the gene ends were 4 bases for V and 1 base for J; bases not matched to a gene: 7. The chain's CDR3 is CASSVNSGGAGTDTQYF. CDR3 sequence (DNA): TGTGCCAGCAGTGTGAATAGCGGGGGGGCTGGCACAGATACGCAGTATTTT. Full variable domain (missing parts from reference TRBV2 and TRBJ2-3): EPEVTQTPSHQVTQMGQEVILRCVPISNHLYFYWYRQILGQKVEFLVSFYNNEISEKSEIFDDQFSVERPDGSNFTLKIRSTKLEDSAMYFCASSVNSGGAGTDTQYFGPGTRLTVL.

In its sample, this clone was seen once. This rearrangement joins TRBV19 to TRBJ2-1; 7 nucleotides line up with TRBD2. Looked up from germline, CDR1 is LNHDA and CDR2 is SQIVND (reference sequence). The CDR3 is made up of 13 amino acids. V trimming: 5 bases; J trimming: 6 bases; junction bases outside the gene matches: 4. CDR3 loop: CASSQRDPNEQFF. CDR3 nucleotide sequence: TGTGCCAGTAGTCAGCGGGATCCCAATGAGCAGTTCTTC.

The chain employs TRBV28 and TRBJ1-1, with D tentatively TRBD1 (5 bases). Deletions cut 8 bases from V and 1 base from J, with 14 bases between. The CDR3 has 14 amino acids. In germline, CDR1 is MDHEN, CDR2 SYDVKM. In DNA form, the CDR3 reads TGTGCCAGCGGCGGGAGGGGCGAGAACACTGAAGCTTTCTTT. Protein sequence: CASGGRGENTEAFF.

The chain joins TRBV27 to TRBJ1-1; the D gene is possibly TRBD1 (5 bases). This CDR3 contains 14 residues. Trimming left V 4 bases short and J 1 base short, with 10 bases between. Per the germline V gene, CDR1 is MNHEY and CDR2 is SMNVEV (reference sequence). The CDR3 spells CASSSQGGNTEAFF. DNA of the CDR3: TGTGCCAGCAGTTCCCAGGGAGGGAACACTGAAGCTTTCTTT.

The CDR3 DNA follows: TGTGCCACCAGGGATAGCGAATTTCGGGTCAATGAGCAGTTCTTC. It translates to CATRDSEFRVNEQFF. V is TRBV15 and J is TRBJ2-1; a possible D gene is TRBD2 (5 bases). Trimming took off 6 bases at V and 6 bases at J, with 18 bases between the two ends. The germline V gene encodes CDR1 LNHNV and CDR2 YYDKDF (reference sequence). The CDR3 is made up of 15 amino acids.

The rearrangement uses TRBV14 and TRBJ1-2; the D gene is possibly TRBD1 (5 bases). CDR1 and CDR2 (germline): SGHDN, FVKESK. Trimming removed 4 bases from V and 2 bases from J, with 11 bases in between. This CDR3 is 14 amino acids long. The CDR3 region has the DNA TGTGCCAGCAGCCCCCGGGGGACGAACTATGGCTACACCTTC. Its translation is CASSPRGTNYGYTF.

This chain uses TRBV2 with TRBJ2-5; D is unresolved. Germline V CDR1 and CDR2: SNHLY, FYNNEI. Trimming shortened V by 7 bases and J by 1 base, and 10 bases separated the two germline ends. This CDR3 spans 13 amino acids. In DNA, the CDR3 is TGTGCCAGCATTCTAGAAACCCAAGAGACCCAGTACTTC. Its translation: CASILETQETQYF.

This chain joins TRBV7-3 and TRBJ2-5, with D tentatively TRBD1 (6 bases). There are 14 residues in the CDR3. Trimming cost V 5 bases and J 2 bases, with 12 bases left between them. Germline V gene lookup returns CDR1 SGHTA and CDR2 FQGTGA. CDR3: CASSQGPRQETQYF. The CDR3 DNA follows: TGTGCCAGCAGCCAGGGGCCTAGGCAAGAGACCCAGTACTTC. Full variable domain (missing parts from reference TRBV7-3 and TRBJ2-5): GAGVSQTPSNKVTEKGKYVELRCDPISGHTALYWYRQSLGQGPEFLIYFQGTGAADDSGLPNDRFFAVRPEGSVSTLKIQRTERGDSAVYLCASSQGPRQETQYFGPGTRLLVL.

CDR3: CASSLGARRSSYEQYF. The CDR3, as DNA: TGTGCCAGCAGCTTGGGGGCCAGGAGGAGCTCCTACGAGCAGTACTTC. The chain uses TRBV5-4 and TRBJ2-7, with D possibly being TRBD2 (5 bases). Trimming removed 0 bases at V and 0 bases at J, with 13 bases between. The germline CDR1 and CDR2 sequences are SGHNT and YYREEE (reference sequence). This CDR3 comprises 16 residues.

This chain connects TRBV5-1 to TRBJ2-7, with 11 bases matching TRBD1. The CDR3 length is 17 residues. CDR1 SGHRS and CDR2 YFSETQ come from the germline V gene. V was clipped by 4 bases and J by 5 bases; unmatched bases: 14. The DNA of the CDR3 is TGCGCCAGCAGCCTATACGGTTCGGGGACAGGGGGGAACGAGCAGTACTTC. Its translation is CASSLYGSGTGGNEQYF.

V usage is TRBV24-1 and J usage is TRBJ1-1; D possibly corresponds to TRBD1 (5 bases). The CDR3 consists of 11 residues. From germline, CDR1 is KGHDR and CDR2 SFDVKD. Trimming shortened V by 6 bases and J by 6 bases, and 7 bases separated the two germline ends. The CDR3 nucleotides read TGTGCCACCAGTTGGGGGGCTGAAGCTTTCTTT. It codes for CATSWGAEAFF.

Here the CDR3 reads CASGGQPNYGYTF. The CDR3 DNA reads as TGTGCCAGCGGGGGACAGCCTAACTATGGCTACACCTTC. The chain carries TRBV28 and TRBJ1-2; 7 bases are shared with TRBD1. V dropped 8 bases and J dropped 0; count of bases not matched to a gene: 3. The CDR3 contains 13 residues. CDR1 MDHEN and CDR2 SYDVKM come from the germline V gene.

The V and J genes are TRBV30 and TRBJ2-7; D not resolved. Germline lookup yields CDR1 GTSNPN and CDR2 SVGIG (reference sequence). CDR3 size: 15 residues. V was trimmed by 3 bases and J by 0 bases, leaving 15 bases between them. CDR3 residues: CAWRVAYLLSYEQYF. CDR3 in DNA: TGTGCCTGGAGGGTTGCCTATCTCCTCTCCTACGAGCAGTACTTC.

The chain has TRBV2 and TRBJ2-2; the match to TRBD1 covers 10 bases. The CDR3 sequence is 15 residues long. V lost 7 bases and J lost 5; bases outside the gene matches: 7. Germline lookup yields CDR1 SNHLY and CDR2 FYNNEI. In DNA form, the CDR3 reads TGTGCCAGCACCAGGGGACAGGGGAGAACCGGGGAGCTGTTTTTT. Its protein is CASTRGQGRTGELFF.

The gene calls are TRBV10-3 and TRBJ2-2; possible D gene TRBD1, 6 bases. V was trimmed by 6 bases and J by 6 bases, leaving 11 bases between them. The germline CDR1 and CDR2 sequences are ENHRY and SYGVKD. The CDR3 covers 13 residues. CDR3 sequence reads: CAISTTGPGELFF. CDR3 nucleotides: TGTGCCATCAGCACTACAGGGCCCGGGGAGCTGTTTTTT.

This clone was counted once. The CDR3 DNA reads TGTGCCAGCAGCGGCGGGGGGGCGAGACACAATGAGCAGTTCTTC. Translation: CASSGGGARHNEQFF. The V call is TRBV9, the J call TRBJ2-1; 9 nucleotides match TRBD2. Per germline, CDR1 SGDLS and CDR2 YYNGEE. Germline trimming cut 3 bases from V and 5 bases from J; bases unmatched to any gene: 6. This CDR3 has 15 residues.

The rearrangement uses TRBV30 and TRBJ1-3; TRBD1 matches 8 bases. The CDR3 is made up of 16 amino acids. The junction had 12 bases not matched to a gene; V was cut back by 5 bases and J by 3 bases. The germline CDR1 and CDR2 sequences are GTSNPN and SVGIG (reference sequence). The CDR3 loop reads CAWAPNTGGGGNTIYF. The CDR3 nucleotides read TGTGCCTGGGCCCCCAACACAGGGGGTGGTGGAAACACCATATATTTT.

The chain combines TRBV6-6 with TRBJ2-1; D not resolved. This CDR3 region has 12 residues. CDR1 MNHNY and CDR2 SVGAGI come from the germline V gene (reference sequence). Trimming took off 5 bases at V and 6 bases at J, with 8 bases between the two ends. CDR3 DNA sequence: TGTGCCAGCAGTCTCGACTTCAATGAGCAGTTCTTC. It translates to CASSLDFNEQFF.

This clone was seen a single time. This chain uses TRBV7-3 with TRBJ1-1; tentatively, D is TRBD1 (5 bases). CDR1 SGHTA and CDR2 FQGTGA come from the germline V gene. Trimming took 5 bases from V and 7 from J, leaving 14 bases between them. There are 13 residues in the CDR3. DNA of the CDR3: TGTGCCAGCAGCCACACTTGGGGGGATGAAGCTTTCTTT. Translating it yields CASSHTWGDEAFF.

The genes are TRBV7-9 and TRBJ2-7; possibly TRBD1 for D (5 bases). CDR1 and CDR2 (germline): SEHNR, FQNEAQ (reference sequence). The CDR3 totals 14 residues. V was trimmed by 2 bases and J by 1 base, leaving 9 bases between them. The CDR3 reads CASSLPQDSYEQYF. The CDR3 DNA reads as TGTGCCAGCAGCTTACCACAGGATTCCTACGAGCAGTACTTC.

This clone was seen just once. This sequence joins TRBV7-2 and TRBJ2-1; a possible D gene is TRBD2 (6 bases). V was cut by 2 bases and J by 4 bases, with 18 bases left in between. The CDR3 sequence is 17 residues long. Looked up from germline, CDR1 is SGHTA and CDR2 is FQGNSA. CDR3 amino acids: CASSLLTTGVVYNEQFF. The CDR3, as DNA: TGTGCCAGCAGCTTATTGACAACGGGAGTTGTTTACAATGAGCAGTTCTTC.

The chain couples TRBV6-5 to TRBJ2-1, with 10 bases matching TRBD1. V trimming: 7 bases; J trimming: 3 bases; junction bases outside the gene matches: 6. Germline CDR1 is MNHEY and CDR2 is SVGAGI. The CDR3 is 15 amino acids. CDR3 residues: CASTDRGRNYNEQFF. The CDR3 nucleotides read TGTGCCAGCACCGACAGGGGGCGGAACTACAATGAGCAGTTCTTC.

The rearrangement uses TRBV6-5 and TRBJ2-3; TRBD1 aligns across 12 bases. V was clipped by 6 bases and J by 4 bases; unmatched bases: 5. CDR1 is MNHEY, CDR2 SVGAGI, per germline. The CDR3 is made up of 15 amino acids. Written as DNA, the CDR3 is TGTGCCAGCAGGGGACAGGGGGCTTTCGCAGATACGCAGTATTTT. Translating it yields CASRGQGAFADTQYF.

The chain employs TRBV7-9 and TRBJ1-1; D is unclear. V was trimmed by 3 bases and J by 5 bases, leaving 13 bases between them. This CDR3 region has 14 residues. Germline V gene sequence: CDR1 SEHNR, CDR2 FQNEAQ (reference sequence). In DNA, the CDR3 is TGTGCCAGCAGCTTGCGAGGAGAGAATACTGAAGCTTTCTTT. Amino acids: CASSLRGENTEAFF.

CDR3 amino acids: CASSMDRVFVYQPQHF. Written as DNA, the CDR3 is TGTGCCAGTAGTATGGACAGGGTTTTTGTCTATCAGCCCCAGCATTTT. The genes are TRBV19 and TRBJ1-5, with TRBD1 identical over 8 bases. The CDR3 is 16 amino acids. Germline CDR1 reads LNHDA; CDR2 reads SQIVND (reference sequence). Trimming cost V 3 bases and J 5 bases; bases outside gene matches: 9.

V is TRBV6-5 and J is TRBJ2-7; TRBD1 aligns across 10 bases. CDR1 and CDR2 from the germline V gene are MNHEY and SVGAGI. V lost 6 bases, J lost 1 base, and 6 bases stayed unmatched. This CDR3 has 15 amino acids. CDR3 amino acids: CASSHGQGESYEQYF. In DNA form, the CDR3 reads TGTGCCAGCAGCCACGGACAGGGGGAGTCCTACGAGCAGTACTTC.

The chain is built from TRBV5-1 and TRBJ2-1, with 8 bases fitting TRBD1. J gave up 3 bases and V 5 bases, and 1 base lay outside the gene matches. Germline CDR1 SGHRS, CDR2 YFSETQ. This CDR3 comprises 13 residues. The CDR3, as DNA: TGCGCCAGCAGAGGACAGGGCTACAATGAGCAGTTCTTC. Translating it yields CASRGQGYNEQFF.

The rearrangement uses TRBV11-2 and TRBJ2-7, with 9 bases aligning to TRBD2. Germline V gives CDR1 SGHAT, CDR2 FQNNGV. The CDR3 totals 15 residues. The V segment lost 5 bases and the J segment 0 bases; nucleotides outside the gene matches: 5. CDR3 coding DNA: TGTGCCAGCAGCCAAATAGCGGGAGCCTCCTACGAGCAGTACTTC. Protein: CASSQIAGASYEQYF.